The following is a T cell receptor beta chain sequence with its context. The antigen is unknown. Germline lookup yields CDR1 MNHNS and CDR2 SASEGT. Trimming stripped 8 bases from V and 2 bases from J, with 13 bases between. The CDR3 loop spans 13 amino acids. These data come from a study of OX40 agonist ivuxolimab in advanced cancers. Study-wide points: Both blood CD4+ and CD8+ T cells showed clonal growth by week 6 at 0.1 to 3.0 mg/kg.

TCRdb's table, derived via immunoSEQ multiplex PCR, lists solely in-frame clones and lacks some. The data hold over 100,000 clones, with around 91% observed a single time. The sample here was CD4+ or CD8+ T cells sorted from blood, taken in a trial of the OX40 agonist ivuxolimab. The genes are TRBV6-1 and TRBJ2-7; D gene ambiguous. The source of this sequence is an adult with an advanced solid tumor such as melanoma, head and neck, liver or kidney cancer. CDR3 loop: CASVSSLTYEQYF. The DNA for the CDR3 is TGTGCCAGCGTATCATCCCTTACCTACGAGCAGTACTTC.